This entry features one T cell receptor beta chain sequence. This entry comes from a study of blood T cells in healthy people across ages. Then a second PCR, running roughly 7 to 11 cycles, was carried out with a sample-barcoded 5' primer and a J-beta primer mix. TCRdb passed the 5' RACE reads through MiXCR, listing each CDR3 protein once. The sample lists more than 700,000 distinct CDR3 sequences; around half were seen once. The germline V and J ends were trimmed by 7 bases and 0 bases, with 10 bases remaining between them. This CDR3 has 15 residues. CDR1 is SGHAT and CDR2 is FQDESV in the germline V gene (reference sequence).

The clonotype comes from a man at least 80 years old in good health. The sequenced sample was blood. The rearrangement joins TRBV11-1 to TRBJ2-6; D not resolved. The chain's CDR3 is CASNYANSGANVLTF. DNA for the CDR3: TGTGCCAGCAACTACGCGAACTCTGGGGCCAACGTCCTGACTTTC.